These 17 T cell receptor beta chains were sequenced from one sample in a study of shared clonotypes between healthy human individuals. This table comes from immunoSEQ multiplex PCR, and its TCRdb copy is limited to in-frame clones, with some not included. Of roughly 2 million clones in the sample, 90% to 97% were seen once. The material sequenced was naive CD4+ T cells sorted from blood. The subset is: CD45RA+ positively selected. These receptors all stem from a man aged 18-30 years in good health.

This chain connects TRBV5-1 to TRBJ2-6, with 12 bases aligning to TRBD1. Germline V lookup: CDR1 SGHRS, CDR2 YFSETQ. The trim removed 2 bases at V and 0 bases at J, leaving 12 bases unmatched. The CDR3 covers 21 residues. CDR3 loop: CASSFPGQGAVLHSGANVLTF. CDR3 DNA sequence: TGCGCCAGCAGCTTCCCGGGACAGGGGGCGGTTCTACACTCTGGGGCCAACGTCCTGACTTTC. Based on the CDR3 plus reference TRBV5-1 and TRBJ2-6, the full variable domain is KAGVTQTPRYLIKTRGQQVTLSCSPISGHRSVSWYQQTPGQGLQFLFEYFSETQRNKGNFPGRFSGRQFSNSRSEMNVSTLELGDSALYLCASSFPGQGAVLHSGANVLTFGAGSRLTVL.

The chain has TRBV25-1 and TRBJ2-1; 11 positions match TRBD1. The V segment lost 6 bases and the J segment 6 bases; nucleotides outside the gene matches: 7. CDR1 is MGHDK and CDR2 is SYGVNS in the germline V gene. This CDR3 comprises 15 residues. Here the CDR3 reads CASRTGQGATNEQFF. The CDR3 DNA reads TGTGCCAGCAGAACCGGACAGGGGGCGACCAATGAGCAGTTCTTC. Filled out from reference TRBV25-1 and TRBJ2-1, the complete variable domain reads EADIYQTPRYLVIGTGKKITLECSQTMGHDKMYWYQQDPGMELHLIHYSYGVNSTEKGDLSSESTVSRIRTEHFPLTLESARPSHTSQYLCASRTGQGATNEQFFGPGTRLTVL.

This sequence joins TRBV4-3 and TRBJ2-1, with 8 bases identical to TRBD2. This CDR3 has 16 amino acids. With 0 bases clipped from V and 6 bases from J, the junction kept 7 bases outside the gene matches. Germline V gene sequence: CDR1 LGHNA, CDR2 YSLEER. CDR3 protein: CASSQEGTRKGNEQFF. The CDR3 nucleotides read TGCGCCAGCAGCCAAGAAGGGACTAGGAAGGGCAATGAGCAGTTCTTC.

The chain joins TRBV25-1 to TRBJ2-7; TRBD1 agrees at 8 bases. The length of the CDR3 is 14 residues. CDR1 is MGHDK and CDR2 is SYGVNS in the germline V gene. The trim removed 8 bases at V and 1 base at J, leaving 7 bases unmatched. The CDR3 bases are TGTGCCAGCGCGTCCGGGGACAGGTCCTACGAGCAGTACTTC. Protein product: CASASGDRSYEQYF.

This clone was counted only a few times. The chain has TRBV2 and TRBJ1-2; weak D call: TRBD1 (5 bases). V was pared by 6 bases and J by 8 bases, with 16 bases between. In germline, CDR1 is SNHLY, CDR2 FYNNEI. The CDR3 loop spans 13 amino acids. CDR3 amino acids: CASRVDSSPGYTF. The CDR3 bases are TGTGCCAGCAGGGTTGACAGTTCCCCCGGCTACACCTTC.

The chain recombines TRBV5-1 with TRBJ1-4; D is unclear. The V gene's germline CDR1 is SGHRS and CDR2 YFSETQ. The CDR3 is 18 residues long. V lost 0 bases and J 0 bases, leaving 15 bases between the germline ends. CDR3 nucleotides: TGCGCCAGCAGCTTGGGGGGATCCACCTCGGCAACTAATGAAAAACTGTTTTTT. Protein sequence: CASSLGGSTSATNEKLFF.

This CDR3 reads CASKDRGTYEQYF. CDR3 in DNA: TGTGCCAGCAAAGACCGGGGTACCTACGAGCAGTACTTC. The genes are TRBV28 and TRBJ2-7; TRBD2 is a possible D gene (5 bases). The germline V gene encodes CDR1 MDHEN and CDR2 SYDVKM. V was shortened by 7 bases and J by 2 bases, with 12 bases between the two germline ends. This CDR3 region has 13 residues.

The V call is TRBV19, the J call TRBJ2-2, with TRBD2 matching over 12 bases. CDR3 length: 19 amino acids. Germline CDR1 and CDR2: LNHDA and SQIVND (reference sequence). The V segment lost 5 bases and the J segment 5 bases; nucleotides outside the gene matches: 15. CDR3 protein: CASSALDTSGGLITGELFF. The CDR3 nucleotides are TGTGCCAGTAGTGCCCTGGATACTAGCGGGGGGCTGATAACCGGGGAGCTGTTTTTT.

The chain joins TRBV7-9 to TRBJ2-6, with D maybe TRBD1 (6 bases). Between the trimmed V and J ends, which lost 6 bases and 2 bases, there was a span of 11 bases. The CDR3 runs 15 residues. CDR1 is SEHNR and CDR2 is FQNEAQ in the germline V gene (reference sequence). The CDR3 is CASRRTGTGANVLTF. CDR3 coding DNA: TGTGCCAGCAGACGCACAGGGACTGGGGCCAACGTCCTGACTTTC.

The V and J genes are TRBV15 and TRBJ2-4, with no clear D. CDR3 length: 17 amino acids. Trimming shortened V by 2 bases and J by 1 base, and 15 bases separated the two germline ends. The germline V gene encodes CDR1 LNHNV and CDR2 YYDKDF (reference sequence). CDR3 region: CATSRRNRDLAKNIQYF. The CDR3 DNA follows: TGTGCCACCAGCAGACGAAACAGAGATCTGGCCAAAAACATTCAGTACTTC. Full variable domain (missing parts from reference TRBV15 and TRBJ2-4): DAMVIQNPRYQVTQFGKPVTLSCSQTLNHNVMYWYQQKSSQAPKLLFHYYDKDFNNEADTPDNFQSRRPNTSFCFLDIRSPGLGDTAMYLCATSRRNRDLAKNIQYFGAGTRLSVL.

V is TRBV5-8 and J is TRBJ2-1; unclear D gene. CDR3 length: 14 amino acids. Trimming shortened V by 7 bases and J by 2 bases, and 13 bases separated the two germline ends. CDR1 and CDR2 (germline): SGHTS, YDEGEE. The CDR3: CASRPVGTYNEQFF. CDR3 DNA sequence: TGTGCCAGCCGCCCCGTGGGGACCTACAATGAGCAGTTCTTC.

Of note for this clone: Other DNA sequences in the sample encode the same CDR3. The chain uses TRBV7-9 and TRBJ1-1; 10 nucleotides agree with TRBD1. After removal of 3 bases from V and 5 bases from J, the junction contained 3 bases not matched to a gene. CDR1 and CDR2 (germline): SEHNR, FQNEAQ (reference sequence). This CDR3 contains 14 residues. CDR3 DNA: TGTGCCAGCAGCTTCGGGACAGGGGAAACTGAAGCTTTCTTT. It codes for CASSFGTGETEAFF.

V and J are TRBV19 and TRBJ2-5; 8 bases are shared with TRBD1. Unmatched junction bases numbered 7, after V lost 5 bases and J lost 5 bases. Germline V lookup: CDR1 LNHDA, CDR2 SQIVND (reference sequence). The CDR3 runs 14 residues. The CDR3 DNA is TGTGCCAGTAGTGGGGGACAGGCCGTGGAGACCCAGTACTTC. Translated: CASSGGQAVETQYF. Based on the CDR3 plus reference TRBV19 and TRBJ2-5, the full variable domain is DGGITQSPKYLFRKEGQNVTLSCEQNLNHDAMYWYRQDPGQGLRLIYYSQIVNDFQKGDIAEGYSVSREKKESFPLTVTSAQKNPTAFYLCASSGGQAVETQYFGPGTRLLVL.

Points on this clone: The identical CDR3 is also encoded by other nucleotide sequences in the sample. The chain has TRBV18 and TRBJ2-7; D is perhaps TRBD1 (5 bases). The V end lost 5 bases, the J end lost 4 bases, and 9 bases lay between the germline ends. The CDR3 loop spans 12 amino acids. CDR1 KGHSH and CDR2 LQKENI come from the germline V gene. The chain's CDR3 is CASSSDTYEQYF. For the CDR3, the DNA is TGTGCCAGCTCATCGGACACTTACGAGCAGTACTTC.

In nucleotides, the CDR3 is TGTGCCAGCAGCCCCGGGACAGGGTCTGGAAACACCATATATTTT. This gives the protein CASSPGTGSGNTIYF. The chain recombines TRBV9 with TRBJ1-3, with TRBD1 matching 9 bases. V lost 4 bases and J lost 1; bases outside the gene matches: 3. This CDR3 comprises 15 residues. The germline V gene has CDR1 SGDLS and CDR2 YYNGEE.

The chain couples TRBV28 to TRBJ1-5; 8 bases fit TRBD1. The CDR3 is 14 residues long. Germline CDR1 and CDR2: MDHEN and SYDVKM. With 3 bases clipped from V and 6 bases from J, the junction kept 4 bases outside the gene matches. CDR3 sequence (DNA): TGTGCCAGCAGTTTGGCGGACAGGGCTCAGCCCCAGCATTTT. Protein product: CASSLADRAQPQHF.

The chain employs TRBV6-1 and TRBJ1-4; D is unresolved. This CDR3 comprises 15 residues. Germline CDR1 MNHNS, CDR2 SASEGT. V was shortened by 4 bases and J by 0 bases, with 9 bases between the two germline ends. The CDR3 bases are TGTGCCAGCAGTGGATCGGTTGCAACTAATGAAAAACTGTTTTTT. As protein: CASSGSVATNEKLFF.